This T cell receptor (beta chain) originates from a study of CD8+CD57+ T cells in acquired aplastic anemia. Genomic DNA templated the TCR beta VDJ and CDR3 profiling. Via MiXCR, TCRdb re-called the reads, giving one row per CDR3 protein. The sample lists roughly 130,000 distinct CDR3 sequences; 40% to 60% were seen once. Germline CDR1 and CDR2: SEHNR and FQNEAQ (reference sequence). This CDR3 has 9 residues. V lost 5 bases and J lost 11, with 7 bases in between. V is TRBV7-9 and J is TRBJ2-7; D is unresolved. The source material was sorted CD4+, CD8+, or CD8+CD57+ T cells (not recorded which) from PBMCs. The origin of this receptor is a human donor in good health, serving as a control. Here the CDR3 DNA reads TGTGCCAGCAGCCCCGGAGAGTACTTC. Translation: CASSPGEYF.